There are many counts of the clone carrying this TCR beta chain. Antigen unknown. The data were taken from a study of T cell clonality in common variable immunodeficiency. Overall study results and limits: In common variable immunodeficiency, TCR beta chains reportedly carried fewer deletions and N-nucleotide insertions.

The method was immunoSEQ multiplex PCR; TCRdb's version includes in-frame clones alone and lacks a portion of them. This sample has some 25,000 clones, each found more than once. The TCR originated in a human donor with common variable immunodeficiency. Sequencing used peripheral blood mononuclear cells.

CDR3 DNA, as far as it was read: TGTGCCTCTGCGGGCGGTGGAATCGAG. Protein product: CASAGGGIE. The whole CDR3 region reads CASAGGGIEQYF. The V gene is TRBV30, the J gene TRBJ2-7; perhaps TRBD2 as D (5 bases). The read ends 3 residues shy of where the CDR3 ends; the end is completed using the germline J gene. Germline V CDR1 and CDR2: GTSNPN, SVGIG (reference sequence). The V and J ends lost 7 bases and 6 bases respectively, with 16 bases between them. There are 12 residues in the CDR3.